This T cell receptor (beta chain) was identified during a study of T cells in Graves' hyperthyroidism and ophthalmopathy. The CDR3 runs 14 residues. Per germline, CDR1 MDHEN and CDR2 SYDVKM. The ends were cut back, 6 bases at V and 5 bases at J, with 16 bases in the middle. The study, taken as a whole, reports: Blood held most thyroid clonotypes expanded above 0.001 frequency.

In its sample, this clonotype was seen many times. Its matching antigen is unknown. The CDR3 regions of TCR beta were amplified from RNA transcripts. The HTBI primer set drove a first-round RT-PCR of the TCR CDR3. From the multiplex PCR reads, TCRdb called clonotypes with MiXCR, one entry per CDR3 protein. This sample has 500,000 to 750,000 distinct CDR3 sequences, with approximately 14% found just once. The sample consisted of blood. The clonotype comes from a woman aged 25-40 years with Graves' hyperthyroidism. The V and J genes are TRBV28 and TRBJ1-1; D call uncertain. The CDR3 sequence: CASSPHTGNTEAFF. The CDR3 DNA follows: TGTGCCAGCAGCCCCCATACGGGAAATACTGAAGCTTTCTTT.